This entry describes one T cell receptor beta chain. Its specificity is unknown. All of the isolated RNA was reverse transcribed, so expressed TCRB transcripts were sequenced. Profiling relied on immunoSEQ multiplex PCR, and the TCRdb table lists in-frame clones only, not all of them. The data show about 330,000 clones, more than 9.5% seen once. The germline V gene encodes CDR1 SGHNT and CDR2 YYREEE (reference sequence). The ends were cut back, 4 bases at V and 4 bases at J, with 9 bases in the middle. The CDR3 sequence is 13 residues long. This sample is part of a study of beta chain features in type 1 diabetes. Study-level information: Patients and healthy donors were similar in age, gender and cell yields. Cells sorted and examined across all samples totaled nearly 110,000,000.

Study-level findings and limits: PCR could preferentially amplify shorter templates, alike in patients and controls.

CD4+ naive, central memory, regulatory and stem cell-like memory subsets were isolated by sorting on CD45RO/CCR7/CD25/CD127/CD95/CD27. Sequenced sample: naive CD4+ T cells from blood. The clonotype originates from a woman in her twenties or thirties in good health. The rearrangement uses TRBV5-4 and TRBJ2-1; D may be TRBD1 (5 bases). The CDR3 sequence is CASSPDSYNEQFF. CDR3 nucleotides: TGTGCCAGCAGCCCTGACAGTTACAATGAGCAGTTCTTC.